This passage covers 12 T cell receptor beta chains from one sample sequenced in a study of T cells in Graves' hyperthyroidism and ophthalmopathy. Amplification yielded TCR beta CDR3 regions, with RNA transcripts as the source. The study used the HTBI primer set for a first-round RT-PCR of the TCR CDR3. In TCRdb, the multiplex PCR reads were re-called with MiXCR into one record per CDR3 protein. The sample records approximately 700,000 distinct CDR3 sequences, about a sixth being singletons. Input material: blood. These receptors all come from a man between 18 and 35 years old with Graves' hyperthyroidism.

This clonotype was seen many times. This chain connects TRBV28 to TRBJ2-3, with TRBD1 identical over 8 bases. The CDR3 has 13 residues. The V gene's germline CDR1 is MDHEN and CDR2 SYDVKM. With 6 bases clipped from V and 6 bases from J, the junction kept 5 bases outside the gene matches. The CDR3 protein is CASSRQGPDTQYF. The CDR3 bases are TGTGCCAGCAGCCGACAGGGGCCGGATACGCAGTATTTT.

This chain uses TRBV29-1 with TRBJ2-3; 11 bases map to TRBD2. CDR1 is SQVTM, CDR2 ANQGSEA, per germline. Trimming cost V 7 bases and J 4 bases; bases outside gene matches: 10. The CDR3 is 15 residues long. CDR3 region: CSGENIAGGPDTQYF. In DNA, the CDR3 is TGCAGCGGCGAGAATATAGCGGGAGGGCCAGATACGCAGTATTTT.

The sample holds a few counts of this clonotype. CDR3 coding DNA: TGTGCCAGCAGTTTAAGGGAGCAAGAGACCCAGTACTTC. Its translation: CASSLREQETQYF. The rearrangement joins TRBV27 to TRBJ2-5; the D gene is possibly TRBD2 (5 bases). Germline CDR1 is MNHEY and CDR2 is SMNVEV (reference sequence). There are 13 residues in the CDR3. V was clipped by 2 bases and J by 2 bases, with 6 bases between them.

There are many counts of this clonotype. This chain joins TRBV11-2 and TRBJ1-2; 7 bases are a match to TRBD1. The CDR3 loop spans 15 amino acids. Germline V gene lookup returns CDR1 SGHAT and CDR2 FQNNGV. The V segment lost 6 bases and the J segment 0 bases; nucleotides outside the gene matches: 7. The chain's CDR3 is CASSYRTGPNYGYTF. CDR3 DNA: TGTGCCAGCAGTTATCGGACAGGACCTAACTATGGCTACACCTTC.

This clonotype was found a few times. J is TRBJ2-1 and V is TRBV7-9, with a tentative D call TRBD2 (7 bases). The CDR3 runs to 14 residues. V was trimmed by 4 bases and J by 6 bases, leaving 13 bases between them. The germline CDR1 and CDR2 sequences are SEHNR and FQNEAQ (reference sequence). CDR3 sequence reads: CASSSWRGGNEQFF. DNA for the CDR3: TGTGCCAGCAGCTCTTGGAGGGGGGGCAATGAGCAGTTCTTC.

In its sample, this clonotype was seen many times. The chain carries TRBV2 and TRBJ2-3, with 8 bases that match TRBD2. V gave up 5 bases and J gave up 0 bases; unmatched junction bases: 4. Germline CDR1 reads SNHLY; CDR2 reads FYNNEI. This CDR3 comprises 15 residues. CDR3 region: CASSPGGESTDTQYF. The DNA of the CDR3 is TGTGCCAGCAGTCCGGGAGGGGAAAGCACAGATACGCAGTATTTT.

V usage is TRBV4-3 and J usage is TRBJ2-3; D is perhaps TRBD2 (6 bases). Deletions cut 1 base from V and 2 bases from J, with 13 bases between. This CDR3 region has 16 residues. Germline CDR1 is LGHNA and CDR2 is YSLEER. Here the CDR3 reads CASSQAAGWVTDTQYF. CDR3 DNA: TGCGCCAGCAGCCAAGCGGCGGGGTGGGTCACAGATACGCAGTATTTT.

This clonotype has a handful of counts. The chain recombines TRBV28 with TRBJ2-6, with D uncertain. With 3 bases removed from V and 2 bases from J, the gap between germline ends came to 11 bases. Germline V gene sequence: CDR1 MDHEN, CDR2 SYDVKM. The CDR3 runs 16 residues. The CDR3, as DNA: TGTGCCAGCAGTTTTGCCTGGCTTACTGGGGCCAACGTCCTGACTTTC. Translating it yields CASSFAWLTGANVLTF.

This clonotype was counted a few times. The rearrangement joins TRBV6-2 or TRBV6-3 to TRBJ2-1; 9 bases are a match to TRBD1. The CDR3 spans 17 residues. The V and J ends lost 2 bases and 2 bases, in that order; junction bases with no gene match: 7. Germline-derived CDR1 and CDR2 are MNHEY and SVGEGT. CDR3 sequence (DNA): TGTGCCAGCAGTTACGAGAAAACAGGGGGCCCCTACAATGAGCAGTTCTTC. Amino acids: CASSYEKTGGPYNEQFF.

This clonotype was seen many times. The rearrangement links TRBV9 to TRBJ2-7, with 8 bases fitting TRBD1. CDR3 length: 15 residues. J gave up 2 bases and V 0 bases, and 4 bases lay outside the gene matches. CDR1 and CDR2 from the germline V gene are SGDLS and YYNGEE. CDR3 DNA sequence: TGTGCCAGCAGCGTAGGCCAGGGGGCCGCCTACGAGCAGTACTTC. It specifies CASSVGQGAAYEQYF. Using reference TRBV9 and TRBJ2-7 for the parts outside the CDR3, the full variable domain is DSGVTQTPKHLITATGQRVTLRCSPRSGDLSVYWYQQSLDQGLQFLIQYYNGEERAKGNILERFSAQQFPDLHSELNLSSLELGDSALYFCASSVGQGAAYEQYFGPGTRLTVT.

This clonotype has a count of ten or more. The chain recombines TRBV5-1 with TRBJ2-7, with a possible D match to TRBD1 (8 bases). Per the germline V gene, CDR1 is SGHRS and CDR2 is YFSETQ. V was cut by 4 bases and J by 6 bases, with 14 bases left in between. The CDR3 is 13 amino acids. Written as DNA, the CDR3 is TGCGCCAGCAGCCCCTACAGGGGGGGCGAGCAGTACTTC. Its protein is CASSPYRGGEQYF.

The DNA of the CDR3 is TGTGCCAGTAGTATAGATCCTCGGGGATTGAACACTGAAGCTTTCTTT. Translated: CASSIDPRGLNTEAFF. This chain links TRBV19 with TRBJ1-1; D is unresolved. The germline CDR1 and CDR2 sequences are LNHDA and SQIVND (reference sequence). This CDR3 comprises 16 residues. V shed 0 bases and J shed 0 bases, with 11 bases lying between them.